Presented here are 23 T cell receptor beta chains from one specimen sequenced in a study of shared clonotypes between healthy human individuals. Here immunoSEQ multiplex PCR was the method, and the copy in TCRdb shows in-frame clones only, minus some. The profile shows about 2.2 million clones, just under 95% of them singletons. CD45RO negativity and positive selection for CCR7 defined naive CD8 cells, a population that excluded terminally differentiated effector memory CD45RA+ cells. The sample consisted of naive CD8+ T cells from PBMCs. The receptors come from a man younger than 35 in good health. Some clones in this sample may be carry-over from other donors' samples.

The chain is built from TRBV7-9 and TRBJ2-5, with D maybe TRBD2 (5 bases). Germline V gene data show CDR1 as SEHNR and CDR2 as FQNEAQ (reference sequence). The V end was cut by 3 bases, the J end by 9 bases, with 14 bases between. The CDR3 length is 13 residues. The CDR3 DNA sequence: TGTGCCAGCAGCTTCTCTAGCTCCCTCTCCCAGTACTTC. Translated, it gives CASSFSSSLSQYF.

The gene calls are TRBV10-3 and TRBJ1-1; 9 bases are shared with TRBD1. V shed 2 bases and J 0 bases; nucleotides not matched to a gene: 7. Germline lookup yields CDR1 ENHRY and CDR2 SYGVKD. The CDR3 runs to 17 residues. CDR3 loop: CAISERGTGIMNTEAFF. In nucleotides, the CDR3 is TGTGCCATCAGTGAGAGGGGGACAGGGATCATGAACACTGAAGCTTTCTTT.

This clone was recorded once. Distinct nucleotide sequences in the sample also encode this CDR3. The chain links TRBV4-1 to TRBJ2-7; D gene ambiguous. Deletions cut 4 bases from V and 2 bases from J, with 9 bases between. Germline values: CDR1 MGHRA, CDR2 YSYEKL. This CDR3 is 13 amino acids long. The CDR3 region has the DNA TGCGCCAGCAGCCCTGGCAGAGCCTACGAGCAGTACTTC. Translation gives CASSPGRAYEQYF.

This clone came up a few times. The rearrangement uses TRBV5-1 and TRBJ1-1; 10 nucleotides align to TRBD1. The length of the CDR3 is 16 residues. V lost 3 bases, J lost 3 bases, and 8 bases stayed unmatched. The germline V gene encodes CDR1 SGHRS and CDR2 YFSETQ. CDR3 DNA: TGCGCCAGCAGCTGGACAGGGGGAATGGCGGACACTGAAGCTTTCTTT. This sequence encodes CASSWTGGMADTEAFF.

The chain employs TRBV6-5 and TRBJ2-2; TRBD2 might be the D (6 bases). Looked up from germline, CDR1 is MNHEY and CDR2 is SVGAGI. V lost 6 bases and J lost 1, with 12 bases in between. CDR3 length equals 15 residues. CDR3 residues: CASRLGLLNTGELFF. CDR3 bases: TGTGCCAGCAGACTGGGACTCCTGAACACCGGGGAGCTGTTTTTT.

This chain links TRBV7-9 with TRBJ2-1; D is uncertain. This CDR3 has 16 amino acids. V gave up 7 bases and J gave up 3 bases, with 19 bases separating them. Per the germline V gene, CDR1 is SEHNR and CDR2 is FQNEAQ (reference sequence). CDR3 in DNA: TGTGCCAGCATCCCTTTGGGTCCCAGTGACTACAATGAGCAGTTCTTC. It encodes CASIPLGPSDYNEQFF.

The chain links TRBV27 to TRBJ2-7; 9 bases are a match to TRBD2. The CDR3 contains 14 residues. V shed 5 bases, J shed 3 bases, and the junction held 5 bases outside the gene matches. The germline CDR1 and CDR2 sequences are MNHEY and SMNVEV (reference sequence). CDR3: CASSVSGSDYEQYF. CDR3 sequence (DNA): TGTGCCAGCAGTGTTAGCGGGAGTGACTACGAGCAGTACTTC.

The chain couples TRBV7-9 to TRBJ1-1; no firm D call. CDR1 SEHNR and CDR2 FQNEAQ come from the germline V gene (reference sequence). Trimming pared 1 base from V and 7 bases from J, leaving 10 bases between. The CDR3 spans 13 residues. In DNA, the CDR3 is TGTGCCAGCAGCTTAGTGAATGGGATTGAAGCTTTCTTT. It is translated as CASSLVNGIEAFF.

This clone was observed once. CDR3 nucleotide sequence: TGTGCCAGCAGCCAAGTTGCCGGGACAGGGGTCAGCGAGCAGTACTTC. It codes for CASSQVAGTGVSEQYF. The chain has TRBV14 and TRBJ2-7, with 10 bases matching TRBD1. Looked up from germline, CDR1 is SGHDN and CDR2 is FVKESK. This CDR3 region has 16 residues. The V segment lost 1 base and the J segment 6 bases; nucleotides outside the gene matches: 9.

This chain connects TRBV7-3 to TRBJ2-3, with D possibly called TRBD1 or TRBD2 (5 bases each). The V end lost 6 bases, the J end lost 6 bases, and 16 bases lay between the germline ends. Germline CDR1 reads SGHTA; CDR2 reads FQGTGA. The CDR3 spans 14 residues. The CDR3 loop is CASSPFGALDTQYF. CDR3 DNA: TGTGCCAGCAGTCCGTTCGGGGCCCTTGATACGCAGTATTTT.

This rearrangement joins TRBV30 to TRBJ1-1; D is ambiguous. V dropped 0 bases and J dropped 5 bases, with 13 bases sitting between them. This CDR3 is built from 14 residues. From germline, CDR1 is GTSNPN and CDR2 SVGIG (reference sequence). Written as DNA, the CDR3 is TGTGCCTGGAGTGTGTTTTGGTCAGATACTGAAGCTTTCTTT. This translates into CAWSVFWSDTEAFF.

The J gene is TRBJ1-3, the V gene TRBV2, with unresolved D. Trimming stripped 6 bases from V and 0 bases from J, with 9 bases between. Germline loops: CDR1 SNHLY, CDR2 FYNNEI. CDR3 length equals 14 residues. The CDR3 sequence is CASRPLGSGNTIYF. CDR3 coding DNA: TGTGCCAGCAGGCCGCTGGGCTCTGGAAACACCATATATTTT.

The V and J genes are TRBV18 and TRBJ1-2, with D possibly matching TRBD1 (5 bases). Germline V lookup: CDR1 KGHSH, CDR2 LQKENI. This CDR3 comprises 14 residues. Trimming stripped 0 bases from V and 5 bases from J, with 10 bases between. The CDR3 region has the DNA TGTGCCAGCTCACCACCTACGGGGGGATATGGCTACACCTTC. It specifies CASSPPTGGYGYTF.

V and J are TRBV14 and TRBJ2-1; 9 nucleotides line up with TRBD2. This CDR3 spans 16 amino acids. J was trimmed by 5 bases and V by 4 bases; bases with no gene match: 9. CDR1 SGHDN and CDR2 FVKESK come from the germline V gene. The CDR3 is CASSPWRASGNNEQFF. In DNA form, the CDR3 reads TGTGCCAGCAGCCCCTGGAGGGCTAGCGGGAACAATGAGCAGTTCTTC.

V and J are TRBV7-8 and TRBJ1-1, with D perhaps TRBD1 (5 bases). Germline V gives CDR1 SGHVS, CDR2 FQNEAQ. V lost 7 bases and J 5 bases, leaving 11 bases between the germline ends. This CDR3 is built from 12 residues. CDR3 protein: CASKGPGTEAFF. Here the CDR3 DNA reads TGTGCCAGCAAGGGGCCGGGAACTGAAGCTTTCTTT. Looking up the rest from reference TRBV7-8 and TRBJ1-1 gives the full variable domain: GAGVSQSPRYKVAKRGQDVALRCDPISGHVSLFWYQQALGQGPEFLTYFQNEAQLDKSGLPSDRFFAERPEGSVSTLKIQRTQQEDSAVYLCASKGPGTEAFFGQGTRLTVV.

This rearrangement joins TRBV2 to TRBJ2-6; a weak D match, TRBD2 (5 bases). Trimming shortened V by 3 bases and J by 4 bases, and 7 bases separated the two germline ends. Germline V gene data show CDR1 as SNHLY and CDR2 as FYNNEI. The CDR3 extends over 14 amino acids. The CDR3 sequence: CASSDSGGANVLTF. The CDR3, as DNA: TGTGCCAGCAGTGATTCGGGGGGGGCCAACGTCCTGACTTTC.

This sequence joins TRBV9 and TRBJ2-5; 7 bases match TRBD2. The germline V gene encodes CDR1 SGDLS and CDR2 YYNGEE. The V and J ends lost 4 bases and 3 bases, in that order; junction bases with no gene match: 6. The CDR3 has 14 residues. CDR3 in amino acids: CASSTRGGEETQYF. The CDR3 DNA sequence: TGTGCCAGCAGCACCCGGGGAGGGGAAGAGACCCAGTACTTC. The complete variable domain, with remaining parts taken from reference TRBV9 and TRBJ2-5, reads DSGVTQTPKHLITATGQRVTLRCSPRSGDLSVYWYQQSLDQGLQFLIQYYNGEERAKGNILERFSAQQFPDLHSELNLSSLELGDSALYFCASSTRGGEETQYFGPGTRLLVL.

A word on this clone: The DNA is omitted, as the CDR3 cannot be located on it reliably, and the CDR3 follows TCRdb's listing. The chain carries TRBV5-6 and TRBJ2-7; TRBD1 was called by the table and not checked on the DNA. CDR1 and CDR2 (germline): SGHDT, YYEEEE. The CDR3 region is 15 residues in length, termini included. This CDR3 reads CASSQWGTGALMKYF.

The rearrangement links TRBV19 to TRBJ2-2, with 7 bases fitting TRBD2. The J segment lost 5 bases and the V segment lost 5 bases, leaving 5 bases of the junction unmatched. CDR3 length: 14 amino acids. The germline CDR1 and CDR2 sequences are LNHDA and SQIVND (reference sequence). The DNA of the CDR3 is TGTGCCAGTAGTTGGGGGGGTTCGACCGGGGAGCTGTTTTTT. It translates to CASSWGGSTGELFF.

The rearrangement links TRBV4-3 to TRBJ2-3, with TRBD2 matching over 8 bases. Germline values: CDR1 LGHNA, CDR2 YSLEER. The CDR3 has 13 amino acids. V trimming: 4 bases; J trimming: 6 bases; junction bases outside the gene matches: 3. CDR3 residues: CASSPAGADTQYF. CDR3 DNA sequence: TGCGCCAGCAGCCCAGCGGGAGCGGATACGCAGTATTTT.

The CDR3 coding sequence is TGTGCCAGCAGCTCCGGCGGCTTTCCGGATGAGCAGTTCTTC. Its translation is CASSSGGFPDEQFF. This chain uses TRBV7-8 with TRBJ2-1; D ambiguous. The V end lost 4 bases, the J end lost 8 bases, and 15 bases lay between the germline ends. Germline loops: CDR1 SGHVS, CDR2 FQNEAQ. This CDR3 comprises 14 residues.

This clone was seen a single time. This chain joins TRBV7-9 and TRBJ1-5; 7 bases are shared with TRBD1. Germline V gene data show CDR1 as SEHNR and CDR2 as FQNEAQ (reference sequence). This CDR3 spans 15 amino acids. V gave up 5 bases and J gave up 4 bases; unmatched junction bases: 8. CDR3 region: CASSEMGQLNQPQHF. CDR3 bases: TGTGCCAGCAGCGAAATGGGACAGCTTAATCAGCCCCAGCATTTT.

The count of this clone is one. The genes are TRBV11-2 and TRBJ2-5; 9 bases align to TRBD1. This CDR3 region has 14 residues. Per the germline V gene, CDR1 is SGHAT and CDR2 is FQNNGV. The junction had 4 bases not matched to a gene; V was cut back by 3 bases and J by 5 bases. The CDR3 sequence: CASSFTGGGETQYF. The CDR3 DNA reads TGTGCCAGCAGCTTTACAGGGGGCGGGGAGACCCAGTACTTC.